This T cell receptor beta chain was captured in a study of blood T cell repertoires in COVID-19. Study-level background: Samples came from the United States, Italy and Spain, spanning acute and convalescent COVID-19. PBMCs, B-cell-depleted T cells, or T cells were the source of the cDNA or gDNA that made up the material.

Germline CDR1 reads WNHNN; CDR2 reads SYGVQD (reference sequence). The CDR3 extends over 16 amino acids. Trimming at V came to 5 bases and at J to 3 bases, leaving 8 bases not matched to a gene. Authors' data handling: How many nucleated cells were present was estimated from reference gene primer amplification. The assay was immunoSEQ multiplex PCR, and TCRdb's table has in-frame clones only and misses some. V, J and clone size derive from that table, while D and trimming were established from the DNA sequence. In the table there are about 15,000 clones, approximately 85% of which are singletons. The chain links TRBV10-1 to TRBJ2-1, with TRBD2 matching over 9 bases. The source is a man between 65 and 85 years old in a cohort sampled during active COVID-19. Source material: peripheral blood. This CDR3 reads CASSRGASGNYNEQFF. CDR3 nucleotides: TGCGCCAGCAGTAGAGGGGCTAGCGGGAACTACAATGAGCAGTTCTTC.